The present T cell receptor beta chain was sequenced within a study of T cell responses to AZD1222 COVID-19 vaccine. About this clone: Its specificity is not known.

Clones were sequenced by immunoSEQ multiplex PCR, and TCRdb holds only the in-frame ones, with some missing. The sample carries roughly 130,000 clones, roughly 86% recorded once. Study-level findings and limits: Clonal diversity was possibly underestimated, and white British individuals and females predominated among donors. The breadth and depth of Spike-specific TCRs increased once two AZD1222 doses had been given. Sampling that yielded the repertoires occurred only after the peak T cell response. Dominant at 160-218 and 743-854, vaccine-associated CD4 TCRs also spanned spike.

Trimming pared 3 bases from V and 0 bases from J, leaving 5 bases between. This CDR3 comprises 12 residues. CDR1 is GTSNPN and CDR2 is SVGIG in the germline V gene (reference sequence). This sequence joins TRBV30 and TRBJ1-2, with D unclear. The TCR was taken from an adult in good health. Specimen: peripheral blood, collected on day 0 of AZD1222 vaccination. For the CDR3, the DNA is TGTGCCTGGAGCGGGGCTAACTATGGCTACACCTTC. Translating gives CAWSGANYGYTF.